This is a list of T cell receptor beta chains from one sample in a study of response to subunit inactivated influenza vaccine. TCRdb independently ran MiXCR on the RT-PCR reads; one entry per CDR3 protein. The sample records around 250,000 distinct CDR3 sequences, 9% to 15% being singletons. The specimen was non-naive T cells sorted from PBMCs, collected 14 days before vaccination. The source is a man aged 45-65 years who received an inactivated influenza vaccine. CDR3s include the opening cysteine and the closing phenylalanine or tryptophan. D genes are given only for firm matches. Size is omitted from some rows. Given values are once, few, many or a class for expanded clones.

cdr3_aa: CASSSRTSGRVETQYF
cdr3_nt: TGTGCCAGCAGCTCGCGGACTAGCGGGAGGGTGGAGACCCAGTACTTC
j_call: TRBJ2-5
d_call: TRBD2
v_call: TRBV7-2
clone_size: -

cdr3_aa: CASSDRVGQPQHF
cdr3_nt: TGCGCCAGCAGTGACAGGGTGGGTCAGCCCCAGCATTTT
j_call: TRBJ1-5
d_call: TRBD1
v_call: TRBV4-1
clone_size: few

cdr3_aa: CASSLAGQWNQPQHF
cdr3_nt: TGTGCCAGCAGTTTAGCGGGACAGTGGAATCAGCCCCAGCATTTT
j_call: TRBJ1-5
d_call: TRBD1
v_call: TRBV12-3/TRBV12-4
clone_size: few

cdr3_aa: CASSPPPGQLAYEQYF
cdr3_nt: TGTGCCAGCTCACCACCACCGGGACAACTGGCGTACGAGCAGTACTTC
j_call: TRBJ2-7
d_call: -
v_call: TRBV18
clone_size: many

cdr3_aa: CASSQEGRAGTDTQYF
cdr3_nt: TGCGCCAGCAGCCAAGAGGGCAGGGCTGGCACAGATACGCAGTATTTT
j_call: TRBJ2-3
d_call: -
v_call: TRBV4-3
clone_size: few

cdr3_aa: CASSLRAGASYNEQFF
cdr3_nt: TGTGCCAGCAGCCTTCGAGCGGGGGCCTCCTACAATGAGCAGTTCTTC
j_call: TRBJ2-1
d_call: TRBD2
v_call: TRBV11-3
clone_size: few

cdr3_aa: CASSFLGETYKNIQYF
cdr3_nt: TGTGCCAGCAGTTTCTTGGGCGAAACCTACAAAAACATTCAGTACTTC
j_call: TRBJ2-4
d_call: -
v_call: TRBV28
clone_size: many

cdr3_aa: CASSLVSGGIPGDEQYF
cdr3_nt: TGCGCCAGCAGCTTGGTTTCGGGGGGCATCCCCGGGGACGAGCAGTACTTC
j_call: TRBJ2-7
d_call: -
v_call: TRBV5-1
clone_size: -

cdr3_aa: CASGTGGSFQPQHF
cdr3_nt: TGTGCCAGTGGGACAGGGGGGAGTTTTCAGCCCCAGCATTTT
j_call: TRBJ1-5
d_call: TRBD1
v_call: TRBV2
clone_size: -

cdr3_aa: CSAHLGRGANYGYTF
cdr3_nt: TGCAGTGCCCATCTGGGGAGGGGGGCTAACTATGGCTACACCTTC
j_call: TRBJ1-2
d_call: -
v_call: TRBV20-1
clone_size: many

cdr3_aa: CSVVNMEELFF
cdr3_nt: TGCAGCGTTGTAAATATGGAGGAGCTGTTTTTT
j_call: TRBJ2-2
d_call: -
v_call: TRBV29-1
clone_size: many

cdr3_aa: CASSTQGDTQYF
cdr3_nt: TGTGCCAGCAGTACCCAGGGAGATACGCAGTATTTT
j_call: TRBJ2-3
d_call: -
v_call: TRBV2
clone_size: few

cdr3_aa: CASSLSRGRGKETQYF
cdr3_nt: TGTGCCAGCAGCTTGAGCCGCGGGAGGGGTAAAGAGACCCAGTACTTC
j_call: TRBJ2-5
d_call: TRBD2
v_call: TRBV7-2
clone_size: few

cdr3_aa: CASSTTGTLHF
cdr3_nt: TGTGCCAGCAGTACGACAGGGACCCTCCACTTT
j_call: TRBJ1-6
d_call: TRBD1
v_call: TRBV27
clone_size: -

cdr3_aa: CSARTGTSGDEQYF
cdr3_nt: TGCAGTGCTAGGACCGGGACTAGCGGGGACGAGCAGTACTTC
j_call: TRBJ2-7
d_call: TRBD2
v_call: TRBV20-1
clone_size: many

cdr3_aa: CASSYGGRTDSNQPQHF
cdr3_nt: TGTGCCAGCAGCTACGGGGGCCGGACAGATAGCAATCAGCCCCAGCATTTT
j_call: TRBJ1-5
d_call: -
v_call: TRBV7-2
clone_size: few

cdr3_aa: CASSLKDYSPYF
cdr3_nt: TGTGCCAGCAGCTTGAAGGACTACTCACCGTATTTT
j_call: TRBJ2-3
d_call: -
v_call: TRBV11-1
clone_size: -

cdr3_aa: CASSPRGGENTEAFF
cdr3_nt: TGTGCCAGCAGCCCCCGTGGGGGAGAGAACACTGAAGCTTTCTTT
j_call: TRBJ1-1
d_call: -
v_call: TRBV7-6
clone_size: few

cdr3_aa: CASSFDHEQYF
cdr3_nt: TGTGCCAGCAGCTTTGACCACGAGCAGTACTTC
j_call: TRBJ2-7
d_call: -
v_call: TRBV7-9
clone_size: many

cdr3_aa: CASSWGLSLNTEAFF
cdr3_nt: TGTGCCAGCAGCTGGGGACTCTCCTTGAACACTGAAGCTTTCTTT
j_call: TRBJ1-1
d_call: -
v_call: TRBV5-5
clone_size: few

cdr3_aa: CASSVEPGLTSYEQYF
cdr3_nt: TGTGCCAGCAGCGTAGAACCAGGGCTAACATCCTACGAGCAGTACTTC
j_call: TRBJ2-7
d_call: -
v_call: TRBV9
clone_size: -

cdr3_aa: CASSLGGTASTDTQYF
cdr3_nt: TGTGCCAGCAGCTTAGGTGGGACAGCTAGCACAGATACGCAGTATTTT
j_call: TRBJ2-3
d_call: TRBD1
v_call: TRBV11-3
clone_size: few

cdr3_aa: CASRGTGDYEQYF
cdr3_nt: TGTGCCAGCAGGGGGACAGGGGACTACGAGCAGTACTTC
j_call: TRBJ2-7
d_call: TRBD1
v_call: TRBV6-6
clone_size: few

cdr3_aa: CASSYPATETQYF
cdr3_nt: TGTGCCAGCAGCTATCCAGCGACGGAGACCCAGTACTTC
j_call: TRBJ2-5
d_call: -
v_call: TRBV28
clone_size: few

cdr3_aa: CASSFRSGRDEQFF
cdr3_nt: TGCGCCAGCAGCTTCCGATCAGGGAGGGATGAGCAGTTCTTC
j_call: TRBJ2-1
d_call: TRBD2
v_call: TRBV5-1
clone_size: -

cdr3_aa: CASSRDRGQVNGYTF
cdr3_nt: TGTGCCAGCAGCCGCGACAGGGGCCAGGTGAATGGCTACACCTTC
j_call: TRBJ1-2
d_call: TRBD1
v_call: TRBV11-2
clone_size: few

cdr3_aa: CASSLVWGQPQHF
cdr3_nt: TGTGCCAGCAGTTTAGTATGGGGGCAGCCCCAGCATTTT
j_call: TRBJ1-5
d_call: -
v_call: TRBV27
clone_size: few

cdr3_aa: CAIRAAGGLDTQYF
cdr3_nt: TGTGCCATCAGAGCAGCGGGAGGATTAGATACGCAGTATTTT
j_call: TRBJ2-3
d_call: TRBD2
v_call: TRBV10-3
clone_size: many

cdr3_aa: CASSPGQKYGYTF
cdr3_nt: TGTGCCAGCAGCCCGGGACAGAAATATGGCTACACCTTC
j_call: TRBJ1-2
d_call: TRBD1
v_call: TRBV14
clone_size: -

cdr3_aa: CASSLSQQGSNQPQHF
cdr3_nt: TGTGCCAGCTCACTCAGTCAACAGGGAAGCAATCAGCCCCAGCATTTT
j_call: TRBJ1-5
d_call: -
v_call: TRBV18
clone_size: few

cdr3_aa: CASSQDRPSGSTQYF
cdr3_nt: TGCGCCAGCAGCCAAGATCGGCCTAGCGGGTCGACCCAGTACTTC
j_call: TRBJ2-5
d_call: TRBD2
v_call: TRBV4-1
clone_size: -

cdr3_aa: CARSPFTKDTQYF
cdr3_nt: TGTGCCAGATCACCATTCACTAAAGATACGCAGTATTTT
j_call: TRBJ2-3
d_call: -
v_call: TRBV18
clone_size: -

cdr3_aa: CAISEGDSPSYNEQFF
cdr3_nt: TGTGCCATCAGTGAAGGGGACTCGCCTTCCTACAATGAGCAGTTCTTC
j_call: TRBJ2-1
d_call: -
v_call: TRBV10-3
clone_size: many

cdr3_aa: CASSQDFGGVETQYF
cdr3_nt: TGCGCCAGCAGCCAAGATTTCGGGGGAGTAGAGACCCAGTACTTC
j_call: TRBJ2-5
d_call: -
v_call: TRBV4-3
clone_size: -

cdr3_aa: CSARASAGVSDEQFF
cdr3_nt: TGCAGTGCTAGAGCTTCAGCGGGAGTTTCGGATGAGCAGTTCTTC
j_call: TRBJ2-1
d_call: TRBD2
v_call: TRBV20-1
clone_size: -

cdr3_aa: CASSVSLGKEETQYF
cdr3_nt: TGTGCCAGCAGCGTATCACTGGGGAAGGAAGAGACCCAGTACTTC
j_call: TRBJ2-5
d_call: -
v_call: TRBV9
clone_size: -

cdr3_aa: CASSLLAGELFF
cdr3_nt: TGTGCCAGCAGCTTGCTAGCCGGGGAGCTGTTTTTT
j_call: TRBJ2-2
d_call: -
v_call: TRBV5-6
clone_size: many

cdr3_aa: CSARKIHTGELFF
cdr3_nt: TGCAGTGCAAGGAAGATTCACACCGGGGAGCTGTTTTTT
j_call: TRBJ2-2
d_call: -
v_call: TRBV20-1
clone_size: -

cdr3_aa: CASSLHGNQPQHF
cdr3_nt: TGTGCCAGCAGTTTACACGGAAATCAGCCCCAGCATTTT
j_call: TRBJ1-5
d_call: -
v_call: TRBV12-3/TRBV12-4
clone_size: many

cdr3_aa: CATSDTQGSSRTQYF
cdr3_nt: TGTGCCACCAGTGATACACAGGGTTCGAGTCGGACCCAGTACTTC
j_call: TRBJ2-5
d_call: -
v_call: TRBV24-1
clone_size: few

cdr3_aa: CAPAQASVPNYGYTF
cdr3_nt: TGCGCCCCTGCCCAGGCCTCCGTCCCAAACTATGGCTACACCTTC
j_call: TRBJ1-2
d_call: -
v_call: TRBV20-1
clone_size: -

cdr3_aa: CAWSVGQGAYGYTF
cdr3_nt: TGTGCCTGGAGCGTGGGACAGGGCGCCTATGGCTACACCTTC
j_call: TRBJ1-2
d_call: TRBD1
v_call: TRBV30
clone_size: -

cdr3_aa: CASSLGLAGEYEQYF
cdr3_nt: TGTGCCAGCAGCCTAGGACTAGCGGGAGAATACGAGCAGTACTTC
j_call: TRBJ2-7
d_call: TRBD2
v_call: TRBV7-2
clone_size: -

cdr3_aa: CASSYFSTSADEQFF
cdr3_nt: TGTGCCAGCAGTTACTTTTCGACTAGCGCAGATGAGCAGTTCTTC
j_call: TRBJ2-1
d_call: TRBD2
v_call: TRBV6-2/TRBV6-3
clone_size: -